The 26 T cell receptor beta chains listed next were all sequenced from one sample in a study of T cell repertoires and HLA-DP antigens. Assay: immunoSEQ multiplex PCR; the TCRdb copy retains only in-frame clones and omits some. The sample has approximately 100,000 clones, around 86% seen once. No antigen has been identified for these receptors. The sequencing sample was made of CD4+ T cells from PBMCs. These receptors came from a middle-aged man in good health and CMV-seronegative.

V gene TRBV5-1 combines with J gene TRBJ2-1; 9 bases line up with TRBD2. V was pared by 2 bases and J by 6 bases, with 3 bases of the junction left unmatched. The CDR3 extends over 14 amino acids. In germline, CDR1 is SGHRS, CDR2 YFSETQ. In DNA, the CDR3 is TGCGCCAGCAGCTTTGAACTAGCGGGCAATGAGCAGTTCTTC. Translation: CASSFELAGNEQFF.

The J gene is TRBJ2-2, the V gene TRBV9; 12 bases are shared with TRBD2. The CDR3 is 16 amino acids. V shed 3 bases, J shed 7 bases, and the junction held 7 bases outside the gene matches. Germline CDR1 SGDLS, CDR2 YYNGEE. The CDR3 sequence is CASSGPSGGALGELFF. The CDR3 nucleotides are TGTGCCAGCAGCGGACCTAGCGGGGGGGCCCTCGGGGAGCTGTTTTTT.

The chain joins TRBV27 to TRBJ1-5; unclear D gene. The germline V gene has CDR1 MNHEY and CDR2 SMNVEV (reference sequence). This CDR3 has 16 amino acids. V lost 1 base and J 0 bases, leaving 10 bases between the germline ends. The chain's CDR3 is CASSLLYSHSNQPQHF. The CDR3 region has the DNA TGTGCCAGCAGTTTATTGTACAGCCATAGCAATCAGCCCCAGCATTTT.

The V call is TRBV4-1, the J call TRBJ2-5, with D possibly TRBD2 on 6 matching bases. CDR3 size: 15 residues. The germline gives CDR1 MGHRA, CDR2 YSYEKL. Trimming stripped 3 bases from V and 3 bases from J, with 14 bases between. As DNA, the CDR3 is TGCGCCAGCAGCCATTACCTAGCGCCTGAAGAGACCCAGTACTTC. This gives the protein CASSHYLAPEETQYF.

This chain connects TRBV11-2 to TRBJ2-7, with D maybe TRBD1 (6 bases). With 1 base removed from V and 2 bases from J, the gap between germline ends came to 9 bases. Germline-derived CDR1 and CDR2 are SGHAT and FQNNGV. This CDR3 spans 14 amino acids. Here the CDR3 reads CASSLVQGPYEQYF. The CDR3 DNA follows: TGTGCCAGCAGCTTAGTGCAGGGGCCCTACGAGCAGTACTTC.

The chain is built from TRBV7-2 and TRBJ2-5; no reliable D call. Trimming took off 2 bases at V and 1 base at J, with 11 bases between the two ends. This CDR3 has 15 amino acids. The V gene's germline CDR1 is SGHTA and CDR2 FQGNSA. In DNA form, the CDR3 reads TGTGCCAGCAGCTTAATTAGGATTTTCCAAGAGACCCAGTACTTC. This translates into CASSLIRIFQETQYF.

For this clone: This CDR3 is also generated by other DNA sequences in the sample. The CDR3 DNA reads as TGTGCCAGCTCACCAGGGACAGGCAACACTGAAGCTTTCTTT. As protein: CASSPGTGNTEAFF. This rearrangement joins TRBV18 to TRBJ1-1, with 8 bases identical to TRBD1. This CDR3 has 14 residues. V shed 2 bases, J shed 2 bases, and the junction held 1 base outside the gene matches. Germline V gene lookup returns CDR1 KGHSH and CDR2 LQKENI. Full variable domain (missing parts from reference TRBV18 and TRBJ1-1): NAGVMQNPRHLVRRRGQEARLRCSPMKGHSHVYWYRQLPEEGLKFMVYLQKENIIDESGMPKERFSAEFPKEGPSILRIQQVVRGDSAAYFCASSPGTGNTEAFFGQGTRLTVV.

Ten or more counts support this clone. V is TRBV4-1 and J is TRBJ2-5; 9 bases match TRBD2. V lost 3 bases, J lost 5 bases, and 7 bases stayed unmatched. Germline V lookup: CDR1 MGHRA, CDR2 YSYEKL. This CDR3 comprises 15 residues. This chain's CDR3 is CASSQAGTSSETQYF. DNA of the CDR3: TGCGCCAGCAGCCAGGCCGGGACTAGCTCTGAGACCCAGTACTTC.

This clone appeared once. The chain combines TRBV30 with TRBJ2-5, with 12 bases matching TRBD1. The CDR3 sequence is 14 residues long. Per the germline V gene, CDR1 is GTSNPN and CDR2 is SVGIG (reference sequence). J lost 5 bases, V lost 3 bases, and 4 bases had no gene match. The CDR3 is CAWRGTGGSETQYF. The CDR3 DNA is TGTGCCTGGAGGGGGACAGGGGGCTCGGAGACCCAGTACTTC.

This chain links TRBV5-1 with TRBJ2-7; unclear D gene. The CDR3 length is 12 residues. V lost 5 bases and J 2 bases, leaving 8 bases between the germline ends. Germline assignment: CDR1 SGHRS and CDR2 YFSETQ. The CDR3 DNA reads as TGCGCCAGCAGAGGGTACACCTACGAGCAGTACTTC. Translation gives CASRGYTYEQYF.

This clone was counted a single time. This chain connects TRBV7-2 to TRBJ2-2; 8 bases match TRBD2. The CDR3 contains 17 residues. The trim removed 2 bases at V and 5 bases at J, leaving 10 bases unmatched. Germline loops: CDR1 SGHTA, CDR2 FQGNSA. CDR3 loop: CASSLNKGGRITGELFF. The CDR3 bases are TGTGCCAGCAGCTTAAATAAGGGCGGGAGGATTACCGGGGAGCTGTTTTTT. The full variable domain, in which reference TRBV7-2 and TRBJ2-2 provide the parts outside the CDR3, is GAGVSQSPSNKVTEKGKDVELRCDPISGHTALYWYRQSLGQGLEFLIYFQGNSAPDKSGLPSDRFSAERTGGSVSTLTIQRTQQEDSAVYLCASSLNKGGRITGELFFGEGSRLTVL.

The rearrangement links TRBV7-2 to TRBJ2-3, with 8 bases aligning to TRBD2. Germline trimming cut 5 bases from V and 8 bases from J; bases unmatched to any gene: 12. Germline values: CDR1 SGHTA, CDR2 FQGNSA. CDR3 length: 15 residues. The CDR3 spells CASSPRPGLDLTQYF. For the CDR3, the DNA is TGTGCCAGCAGCCCTCGCCCGGGACTAGATCTTACGCAGTATTTT.

This chain connects TRBV15 to TRBJ2-3; 10 bases match TRBD1. This CDR3 comprises 15 residues. Germline CDR1 LNHNV, CDR2 YYDKDF (reference sequence). Trimming at V came to 0 bases and at J to 7 bases, leaving 4 bases not matched to a gene. CDR3 loop: CATSREGQGMNTQYF. As DNA, the CDR3 is TGTGCCACCAGCAGAGAGGGACAGGGGATGAATACGCAGTATTTT.

The V call is TRBV7-9, the J call TRBJ2-7; no reliable D call. V lost 3 bases to trimming and J lost 3 bases, with 6 bases between them. The CDR3 consists of 12 residues. Germline CDR1 SEHNR, CDR2 FQNEAQ (reference sequence). The chain's CDR3 is CASSLADYEQYF. CDR3 bases: TGTGCCAGCAGCTTGGCAGACTACGAGCAGTACTTC.

The chain carries TRBV11-2 and TRBJ2-1; D is perhaps TRBD2 (7 bases). The germline gives CDR1 SGHAT, CDR2 FQNNGV. CDR3 length: 16 amino acids. The V gene lost 5 bases and the J gene lost 0 bases, with 14 bases spanning the gap. CDR3 sequence (DNA): TGTGCCAGCAGCGAGGGGGGGGAGAGCTCCTACAATGAGCAGTTCTTC. Amino acids: CASSEGGESSYNEQFF.

This clone was found a few times. This rearrangement joins TRBV11-2 to TRBJ2-5; 10 bases align to TRBD2. CDR3 length: 15 amino acids. Losses at the gene ends were 5 bases for V and 1 base for J; bases not matched to a gene: 4. Germline CDR1 is SGHAT and CDR2 is FQNNGV. For the CDR3, the DNA is TGTGCCAGCAGCGGTTGGACTAGCGGCCAAGAGACCCAGTACTTC. It is translated as CASSGWTSGQETQYF.

The chain links TRBV7-9 to TRBJ2-6, with D unresolved. Trimming left V 6 bases short and J 0 bases short, with 15 bases between. The germline V gene has CDR1 SEHNR and CDR2 FQNEAQ (reference sequence). This CDR3 region has 17 residues. Here the CDR3 reads CASSVQTPNSGANVLTF. The DNA of the CDR3 is TGTGCCAGCAGTGTCCAAACCCCAAACTCTGGGGCCAACGTCCTGACTTTC.

The chain recombines TRBV9 with TRBJ2-2; D unresolved. This CDR3 is 15 amino acids long. Germline CDR1 is SGDLS and CDR2 is YYNGEE. The V end lost 0 bases, the J end lost 1 base, and 7 bases lay between the germline ends. CDR3 DNA sequence: TGTGCCAGCAGCGTAGCTCCTGGGAACACCGGGGAGCTGTTTTTT. It codes for CASSVAPGNTGELFF.

The rearrangement joins TRBV5-1 to TRBJ1-2; weak D call: TRBD1 (6 bases). The CDR3 length is 18 residues. V was shortened by 4 bases and J by 8 bases, with 30 bases between the two germline ends. CDR1 is SGHRS and CDR2 is YFSETQ in the germline V gene. The CDR3: CASSQTLSAGQLYDGYTF. The DNA of the CDR3 is TGCGCCAGCAGCCAAACCCTGAGCGCCGGACAGCTGTATGACGGCTACACCTTC.

The genes are TRBV7-8 and TRBJ2-3; perhaps TRBD1 as D (7 bases). Looked up from germline, CDR1 is SGHVS and CDR2 is FQNEAQ. This CDR3 comprises 16 residues. The V end was cut by 5 bases, the J end by 4 bases, with 19 bases between. CDR3 amino acids: CASSPLGGGRADTQYF. The CDR3 bases are TGTGCCAGCAGCCCCCTTGGAGGGGGCCGGGCAGATACGCAGTATTTT.

The V and J genes are TRBV7-2 and TRBJ2-2; 7 bases are shared with TRBD1. The CDR3 spans 16 residues. Germline loops: CDR1 SGHTA, CDR2 FQGNSA. Unmatched junction bases numbered 12, after V lost 7 bases and J lost 4 bases. Here the CDR3 DNA reads TGTGCCAGCAAAAGGACAGGCGATGGTATCACCGGGGAGCTGTTTTTT. It encodes CASKRTGDGITGELFF.

CDR3 sequence reads: CASSLNTRGLAGELFF. In DNA, the CDR3 is TGCGCCAGCAGCTTAAACACAAGAGGATTGGCCGGGGAGCTGTTTTTT. The V gene is TRBV5-1, the J gene TRBJ2-2; D remains unclear. This CDR3 has 16 residues. V dropped 2 bases and J dropped 6 bases, with 17 bases sitting between them. CDR1 and CDR2 (germline): SGHRS, YFSETQ.

A single count supports this clone. The chain carries TRBV29-1 and TRBJ1-4; 9 nucleotides agree with TRBD1. The germline V gene encodes CDR1 SQVTM and CDR2 ANQGSEA. The length of the CDR3 is 15 residues. Losses at the gene ends were 4 bases for V and 3 bases for J; bases not matched to a gene: 6. The CDR3 region has the DNA TGCAGCGTTGGTAAGGACAGGGGTGCTAATGAAAAACTGTTTTTT. Translation: CSVGKDRGANEKLFF. Drawing the rest from reference TRBV29-1 and TRBJ1-4, the complete variable domain is SAVISQKPSRDICQRGTSLTIQCQVDSQVTMMFWYRQQPGQSLTLIATANQGSEATYESGFVIDKFPISRPNLTFSTLTVSNMSPEDSSIYLCSVGKDRGANEKLFFGSGTQLSVL.

The rearrangement joins TRBV19 to TRBJ2-2, with 14 nucleotides matching TRBD2. V was clipped by 7 bases and J by 4 bases; unmatched bases: 5. Per germline, CDR1 LNHDA and CDR2 SQIVND (reference sequence). There are 16 residues in the CDR3. CDR3 DNA: TGTGCCAGTACCCCGGGACTAGCGGGAGTCACCGGGGAGCTGTTTTTT. Translating gives CASTPGLAGVTGELFF.

The CDR3 region is CASSYPSGSSYNEQFF. CDR3 nucleotide sequence: TGTGCCAGCAGTTACCCTAGCGGGAGCTCCTACAATGAGCAGTTCTTC. The V call is TRBV6-5, the J call TRBJ2-1, with 10 bases matching TRBD2. J gave up 0 bases and V 2 bases, and 1 base lay outside the gene matches. The CDR3 is made up of 16 amino acids. Germline lookup yields CDR1 MNHEY and CDR2 SVGAGI.

This clone was counted once. This chain uses TRBV7-2 with TRBJ2-5, with D maybe TRBD2 (6 bases). Trimming left V 1 base short and J 5 bases short, with 11 bases between. The germline V gene has CDR1 SGHTA and CDR2 FQGNSA. The CDR3 sequence is 14 residues long. The CDR3: CASSLELAGETQYF. The CDR3 DNA sequence: TGTGCCAGCAGCTTAGAACTAGCCGGGGAGACCCAGTACTTC.